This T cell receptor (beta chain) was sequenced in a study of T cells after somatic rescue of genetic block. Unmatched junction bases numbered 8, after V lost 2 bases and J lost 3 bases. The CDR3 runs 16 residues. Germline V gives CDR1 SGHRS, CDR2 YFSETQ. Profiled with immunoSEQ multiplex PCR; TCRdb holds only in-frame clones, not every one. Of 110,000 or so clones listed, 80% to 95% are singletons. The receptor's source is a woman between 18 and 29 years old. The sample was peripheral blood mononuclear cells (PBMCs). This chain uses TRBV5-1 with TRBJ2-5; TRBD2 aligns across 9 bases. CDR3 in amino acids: CASSFNLAGSKETQYF. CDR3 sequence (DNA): TGCGCCAGCAGCTTCAATCTAGCGGGGTCCAAAGAGACCCAGTACTTC.